This T cell receptor beta chain was identified in a study of T cells in Graves' hyperthyroidism and ophthalmopathy. Researchers took RNA transcripts and amplified the TCR beta CDR3 regions from them. Researchers ran a first-round RT-PCR on the TCR CDR3 using the HTBI primer set. TCRdb called the multiplex PCR reads again in MiXCR, with one record for every CDR3 protein. The sample lists around 490,000 distinct CDR3 sequences, roughly 21% occurring once. Study results and limitations: Also found in blood were most expanded thyroid clonotypes above 0.001.

Comment on this clonotype: The antigen is undetermined.

This sequence originates from a man in his forties or fifties with Graves' ophthalmopathy. The sequenced sample was blood.

The CDR3 DNA is TGTGCCAGCAGCCGTTTTAGGGGGAATCAGCCCCAGCATTTT. Translating gives CASSRFRGNQPQHF. This chain uses TRBV28 with TRBJ1-5; D is possibly TRBD1 (6 bases). The CDR3 loop spans 14 amino acids. CDR1 is MDHEN, CDR2 SYDVKM, per germline. V lost 6 bases, J lost 4 bases, and 13 bases lay in between.